This TCR beta chain was obtained from a study of T cell repertoires in cytomegalovirus infection. TCRdb used MiXCR to reprocess the reads, holding one entry per CDR3 protein. This table holds around 450,000 distinct CDR3 sequences, 11% found once. The ends were cut back, 0 bases at V and 4 bases at J, with 9 bases in the middle. The germline gives CDR1 SEHNR, CDR2 FQNEAQ (reference sequence). This CDR3 is built from 14 residues. This clonotype was picked up a small number of times. The chain has TRBV7-9 and TRBJ1-2; tentative D call: TRBD1 (5 bases). Source material: PBMCs. The origin of this receptor is a human donor in good health (CMV status not recorded). Some clones in this sample may be carry-over from other donors' samples. The chain's CDR3 is CASSLAQGPYGYTF. For the CDR3, the DNA is TGTGCCAGCAGCTTAGCGCAGGGTCCCTATGGCTACACCTTC.